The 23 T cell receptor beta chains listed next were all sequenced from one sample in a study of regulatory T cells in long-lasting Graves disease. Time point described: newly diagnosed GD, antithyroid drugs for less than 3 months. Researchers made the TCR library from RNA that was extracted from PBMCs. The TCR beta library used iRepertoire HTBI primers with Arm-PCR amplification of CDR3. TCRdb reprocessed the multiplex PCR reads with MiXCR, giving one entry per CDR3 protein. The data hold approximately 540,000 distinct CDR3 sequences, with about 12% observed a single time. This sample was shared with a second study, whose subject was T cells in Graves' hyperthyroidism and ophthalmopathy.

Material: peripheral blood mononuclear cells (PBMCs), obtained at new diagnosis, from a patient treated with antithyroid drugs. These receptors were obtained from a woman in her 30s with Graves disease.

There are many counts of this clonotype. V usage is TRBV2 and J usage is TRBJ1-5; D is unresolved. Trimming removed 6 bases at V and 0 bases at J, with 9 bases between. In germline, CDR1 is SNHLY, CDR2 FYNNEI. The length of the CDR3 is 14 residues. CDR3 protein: CASRLGGSNQPQHF. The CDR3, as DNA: TGTGCCAGCAGACTCGGCGGTAGCAATCAGCCCCAGCATTTT.

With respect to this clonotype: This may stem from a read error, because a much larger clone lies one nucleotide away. CDR3 coding DNA: TGCGGTGCCCAAAAGACTAGTTTCGAGCAGTACTTC. Its translation is CGAQKTSFEQYF. The genes are TRBV20-1 and TRBJ2-7; D is perhaps TRBD2 (6 bases). Per the germline V gene, CDR1 is DFQATT and CDR2 is SNEGSKA (reference sequence). The CDR3 loop spans 12 amino acids.

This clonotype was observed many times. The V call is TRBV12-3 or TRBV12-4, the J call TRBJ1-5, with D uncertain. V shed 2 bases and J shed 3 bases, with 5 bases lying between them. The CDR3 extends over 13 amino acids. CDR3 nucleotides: TGTGCCAGCAGTTTACACATCAATCAGCCCCAGCATTTT. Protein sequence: CASSLHINQPQHF.

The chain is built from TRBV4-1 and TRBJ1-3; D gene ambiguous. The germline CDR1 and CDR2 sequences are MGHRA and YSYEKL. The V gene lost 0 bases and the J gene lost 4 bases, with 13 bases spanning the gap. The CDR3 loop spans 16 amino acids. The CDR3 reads CASSQDRERAGNTIYF. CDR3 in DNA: TGCGCCAGCAGCCAAGATCGGGAAAGGGCAGGAAACACCATATATTTT.

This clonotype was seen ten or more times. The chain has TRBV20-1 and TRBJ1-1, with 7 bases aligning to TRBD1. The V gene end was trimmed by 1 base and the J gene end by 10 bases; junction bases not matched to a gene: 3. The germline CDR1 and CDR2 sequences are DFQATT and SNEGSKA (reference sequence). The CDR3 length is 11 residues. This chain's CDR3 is CSARVKGAAFF. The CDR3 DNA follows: TGCAGTGCTAGAGTAAAGGGGGCAGCTTTCTTT.

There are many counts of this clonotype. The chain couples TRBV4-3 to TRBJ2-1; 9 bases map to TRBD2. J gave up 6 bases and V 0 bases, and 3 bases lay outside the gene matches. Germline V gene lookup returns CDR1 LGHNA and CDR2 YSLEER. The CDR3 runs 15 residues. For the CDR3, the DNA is TGCGCCAGCAGCCAAGATCCAGCGGGAGGCAATGAGCAGTTCTTC. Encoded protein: CASSQDPAGGNEQFF.

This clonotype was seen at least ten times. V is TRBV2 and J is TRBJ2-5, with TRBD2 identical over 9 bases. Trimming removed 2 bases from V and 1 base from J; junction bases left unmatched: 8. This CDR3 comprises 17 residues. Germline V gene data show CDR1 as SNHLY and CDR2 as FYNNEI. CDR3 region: CASSETPGTSTQETQYF. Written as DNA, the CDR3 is TGTGCCAGCAGTGAAACCCCTGGGACTAGCACCCAAGAGACCCAGTACTTC.

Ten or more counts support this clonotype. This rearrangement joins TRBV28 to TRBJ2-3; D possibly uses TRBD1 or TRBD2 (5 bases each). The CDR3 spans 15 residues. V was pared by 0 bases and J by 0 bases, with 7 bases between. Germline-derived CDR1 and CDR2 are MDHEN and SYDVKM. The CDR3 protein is CASSLWGESTDTQYF. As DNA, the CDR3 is TGTGCCAGCAGTTTATGGGGGGAGAGCACAGATACGCAGTATTTT.

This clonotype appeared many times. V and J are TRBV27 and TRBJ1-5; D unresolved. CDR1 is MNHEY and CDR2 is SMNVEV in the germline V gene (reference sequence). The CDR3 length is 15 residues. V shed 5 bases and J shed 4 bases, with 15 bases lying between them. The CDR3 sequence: CASSPTPPGNQPQHF. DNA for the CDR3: TGTGCCAGCAGTCCGACGCCGCCAGGAAATCAGCCCCAGCATTTT.

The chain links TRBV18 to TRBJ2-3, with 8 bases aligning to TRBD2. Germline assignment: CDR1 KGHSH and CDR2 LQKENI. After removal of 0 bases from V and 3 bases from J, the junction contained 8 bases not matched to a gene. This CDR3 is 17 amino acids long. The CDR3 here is CASSPPGFSGMTDTQYF. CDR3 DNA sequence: TGTGCCAGCTCACCACCTGGTTTTAGCGGGATGACAGATACGCAGTATTTT.

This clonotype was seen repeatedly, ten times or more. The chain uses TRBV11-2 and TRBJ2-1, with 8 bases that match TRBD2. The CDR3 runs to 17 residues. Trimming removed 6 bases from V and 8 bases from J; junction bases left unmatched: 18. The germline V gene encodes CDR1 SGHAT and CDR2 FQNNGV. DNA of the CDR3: TGTGCCAGCAGTTCCATAAGAAGTGGGACTAGGCGTGATGAGCAGTTCTTC. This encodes CASSSIRSGTRRDEQFF.

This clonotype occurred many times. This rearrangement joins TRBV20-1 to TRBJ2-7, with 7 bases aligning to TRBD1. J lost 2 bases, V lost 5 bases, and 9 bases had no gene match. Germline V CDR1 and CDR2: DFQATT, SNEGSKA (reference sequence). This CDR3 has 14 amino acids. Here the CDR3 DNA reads TGCAGTGCTCGCGACAGGGTTCTTACCTACGAGCAGTACTTC. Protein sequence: CSARDRVLTYEQYF.

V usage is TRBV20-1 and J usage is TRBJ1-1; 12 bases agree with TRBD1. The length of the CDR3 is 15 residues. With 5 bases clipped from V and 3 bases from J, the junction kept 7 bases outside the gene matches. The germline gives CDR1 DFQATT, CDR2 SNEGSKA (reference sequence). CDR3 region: CSAAGTGGRDTEAFF. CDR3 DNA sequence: TGCAGTGCTGCCGGGACAGGGGGCAGGGACACTGAAGCTTTCTTT.

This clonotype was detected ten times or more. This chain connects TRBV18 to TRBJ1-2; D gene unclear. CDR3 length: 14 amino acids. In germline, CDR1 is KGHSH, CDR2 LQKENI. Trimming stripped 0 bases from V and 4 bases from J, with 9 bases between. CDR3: CASSPPGSGYGYTF. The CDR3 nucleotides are TGTGCCAGCTCACCACCGGGTTCGGGCTATGGCTACACCTTC.

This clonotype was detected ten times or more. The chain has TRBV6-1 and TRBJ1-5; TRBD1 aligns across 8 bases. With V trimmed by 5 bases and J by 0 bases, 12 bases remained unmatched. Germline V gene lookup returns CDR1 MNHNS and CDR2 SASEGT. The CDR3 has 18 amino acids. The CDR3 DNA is TGTGCCAGCAGTCCTCCAAGGTCGACAGGGGATAGCAATCAGCCCCAGCATTTT. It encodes CASSPPRSTGDSNQPQHF.

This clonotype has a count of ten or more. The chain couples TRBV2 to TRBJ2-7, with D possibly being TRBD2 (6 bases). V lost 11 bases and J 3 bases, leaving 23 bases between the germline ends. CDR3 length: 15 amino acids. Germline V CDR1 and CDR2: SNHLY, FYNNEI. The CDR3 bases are TGTGCCCTCCGGGGACCGCCGGGACTCATCTACGAGCAGTACTTC. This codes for CALRGPPGLIYEQYF.

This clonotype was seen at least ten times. CDR3 loop: CASSRSTGELFF. As DNA, the CDR3 is TGTGCCAGCAGTAGAAGCACCGGGGAGCTGTTTTTT. The chain joins TRBV28 to TRBJ2-2; D ambiguous. V dropped 5 bases and J dropped 4 bases, with 5 bases sitting between them. CDR1 is MDHEN and CDR2 is SYDVKM in the germline V gene. CDR3 length: 12 amino acids.

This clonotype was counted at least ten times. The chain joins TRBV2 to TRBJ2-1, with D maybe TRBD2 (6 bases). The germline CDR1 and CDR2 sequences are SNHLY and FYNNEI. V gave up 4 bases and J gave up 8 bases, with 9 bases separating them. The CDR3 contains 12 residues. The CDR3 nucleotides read TGTGCCAGCAGTGCCCGCGGGGATGAGCAGTTCTTC. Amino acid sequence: CASSARGDEQFF.

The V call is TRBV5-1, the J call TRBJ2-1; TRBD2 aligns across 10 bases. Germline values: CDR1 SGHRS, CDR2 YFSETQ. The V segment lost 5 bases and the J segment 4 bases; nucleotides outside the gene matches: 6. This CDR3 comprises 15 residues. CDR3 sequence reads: CASRPSGSAYNEQFF. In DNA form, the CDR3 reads TGCGCCAGCAGGCCTAGCGGGAGTGCATACAATGAGCAGTTCTTC.

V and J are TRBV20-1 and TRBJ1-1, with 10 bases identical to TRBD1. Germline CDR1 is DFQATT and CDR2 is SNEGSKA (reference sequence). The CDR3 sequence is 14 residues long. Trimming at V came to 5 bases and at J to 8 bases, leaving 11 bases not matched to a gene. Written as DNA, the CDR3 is TGCAGTGCTGTCAAGTGGACAGGGGGAACGGAAGCTTTCTTT. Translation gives CSAVKWTGGTEAFF.

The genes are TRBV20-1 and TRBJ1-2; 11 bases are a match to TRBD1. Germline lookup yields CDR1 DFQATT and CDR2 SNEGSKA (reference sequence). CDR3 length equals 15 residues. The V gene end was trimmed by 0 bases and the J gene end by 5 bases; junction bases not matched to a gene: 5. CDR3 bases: TGCAGTGCTAGAGATTGGGACAGGGGGGATTATGGCTACACCTTC. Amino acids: CSARDWDRGDYGYTF.

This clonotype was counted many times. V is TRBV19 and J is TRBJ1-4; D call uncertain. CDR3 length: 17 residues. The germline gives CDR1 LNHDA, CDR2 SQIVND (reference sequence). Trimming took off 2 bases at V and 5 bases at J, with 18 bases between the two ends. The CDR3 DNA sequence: TGTGCCAGTAGTATATTGTGGCACGGGGTGGAAAATGAAAAACTGTTTTTT. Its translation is CASSILWHGVENEKLFF.

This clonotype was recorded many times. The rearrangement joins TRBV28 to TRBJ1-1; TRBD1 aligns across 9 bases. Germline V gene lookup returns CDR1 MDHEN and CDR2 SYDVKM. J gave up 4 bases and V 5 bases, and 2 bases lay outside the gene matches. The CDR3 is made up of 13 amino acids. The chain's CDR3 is CASSRDRVTEAFF. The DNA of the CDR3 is TGTGCCAGCAGTCGGGACAGGGTCACTGAAGCTTTCTTT.